Included here is one TCR beta chain sequence, with context. The record originates from a study of blood T cell repertoires in COVID-19. Study information: Samples came from the United States, Italy and Spain, spanning acute and convalescent COVID-19. Nucleic acid was either cDNA or gDNA, and it came from T cells, B-cell-depleted T cells, or PBMCs.

The CDR3 extends over 15 amino acids. CDR1 and CDR2 from the germline V gene are MDHEN and SYDVKM. V lost 8 bases, J lost 6 bases, and 19 bases lay in between. In the original processing: For nucleated cells, counts were estimated from reference gene primer amplification. TCRdb's table, derived via immunoSEQ multiplex PCR, lists solely in-frame clones and lacks some. V, J and clone size were drawn from that table, and D and trimming were deduced from the DNA. The data contain 60,000 to 90,000 clones, around nine tenths of them seen just once; the ten biggest clones take up about 5.3%. The receptor was derived from a woman of 80 years or more with active or convalescent COVID-19. The specimen was peripheral blood. This chain connects TRBV28 to TRBJ2-2; TRBD2 is a possible D gene (5 bases). CDR3 nucleotide sequence: TGTGCCAGCTCCTCTAGCTTTATTGCGTCCGGGGAGCTGTTTTTT. Protein: CASSSSFIASGELFF.